Listed below are T cell receptor beta chains from one sample, sequenced in a study of T cells in localized non-small cell lung cancer. The table came from immunoSEQ multiplex PCR; TCRdb's copy has only in-frame clones and leaves some out. This sample carries 4,700 or so clones, about 35% of them seen once, and the ten largest clones take about a sixth. The starting material was lung tumor tissue, obtained before any cancer treatment. These receptors all stem from a man between 40 and 75 years old with stage II squamous cell lung carcinoma. Both conserved end residues are trimmed from each CDR3. The order of the fields is clone size, V gene, CDR3 protein. A clone size is listed for some rows: how often the clone was seen (once, few, many), or a class if it is expanded.

clone size: .; V gene: TRBV7-4; CDR3 protein: ASSFRGPGTDTQY
clone size: .; V gene: TRBV6-8; CDR3 protein: ASSYRTGRGQPQH
clone size: .; V gene: TRBV6-8; CDR3 protein: ASSPGTGISYEQY
clone size: .; V gene: TRBV11-1; CDR3 protein: ASSLPAGRYNEQF
clone size: .; V gene: TRBV29-1; CDR3 protein: SVGASGAQETQY
clone size: few; V gene: TRBV6-1; CDR3 protein: ASSEAAGGQETQY
clone size: .; V gene: TRBV19; CDR3 protein: ASSIEGLAGSYEQY
clone size: .; V gene: TRBV19; CDR3 protein: ASSPGTGEIYGYT
clone size: .; V gene: TRBV6-8; CDR3 protein: ASRPGGGYISGNTIY
clone size: few; V gene: TRBV7-7; CDR3 protein: ASSGRGTGPYSYNSPLH
clone size: many; V gene: TRBV6-8; CDR3 protein: ASSFRDSNQPQH
clone size: .; V gene: TRBV19; CDR3 protein: ASMAQGGNVGQPQH
clone size: few; V gene: TRBV2; CDR3 protein: ASSEQGVRTEAF
clone size: .; V gene: TRBV25-1; CDR3 protein: ASRDRGFGGTGELF